What follows are 17 T cell receptor beta chains derived from one specimen sequenced in a study of CD8 T cells in ankylosing spondylitis (dated by TCRdb to 2016 to 2017). Receptors were amplified or captured by 5' RACE. The data were produced on an Illumina HiSeq 2500. In-frame beta chains were kept once TCRdb had trimmed the public reads at Q25 with fastp and called clones with MiXCR. For every CDR3 protein sequence, its rows merge into one entry that carries the most common genes and DNA. This sample holds 650,000 to 800,000 distinct CDR3 sequences; 15% to 20% were observed only once. Clones ranked in the top ten supply 15% to 20% of the sample. Antigens of these TCRs are unknown. What the work shows at the level of the full study, not this receptor alone: Blood from ankylosing spondylitis patients appeared to be characterized by a TCR beta motif composed of roughly eight highly homologous amino acid variants.

The sample consisted of blood, either unsorted or a sorted T cell fraction (not recorded which). Every receptor here comes from a male donor with ankylosing spondylitis.

This clonotype was seen a few times. V gene TRBV20-1 combines with J gene TRBJ2-2; D remains ambiguous. V was shortened by 3 bases and J by 1 base, with 9 bases between the two germline ends. The germline V gene has CDR1 DFQATT and CDR2 SNEGSKA (reference sequence). This CDR3 region has 14 residues. CDR3 sequence reads: CSARNWMNTGELFF. The CDR3 DNA reads TGCAGTGCTAGGAACTGGATGAACACCGGGGAGCTGTTTTTT.

This clonotype has only one observation. The J gene is TRBJ2-5, the V gene TRBV14, with a tentative D call TRBD2 (5 bases). The CDR3 covers 15 residues. Trimming removed 0 bases from V and 1 base from J, with 9 bases in between. Germline CDR1 is SGHDN and CDR2 is FVKESK. Here the CDR3 DNA reads TGTGCCAGCAGCCAAGAGGGAGCCTTCCAAGAGACCCAGTACTTC. Translating gives CASSQEGAFQETQYF. Based on the CDR3 plus reference TRBV14 and TRBJ2-5, the full variable domain is EAGVTQFPSHSVIEKGQTVTLRCDPISGHDNLYWYRRVMGKEIKFLLHFVKESKQDESGMPNNRFLAERTGGTYSTLKVQPAELEDSGVYFCASSQEGAFQETQYFGPGTRLLVL.

This chain joins TRBV20-1 and TRBJ2-2, with unresolved D. The germline V and J ends were trimmed by 5 bases and 1 base, with 5 bases remaining between them. The CDR3 covers 12 residues. In germline, CDR1 is DFQATT, CDR2 SNEGSKA (reference sequence). CDR3 nucleotides: TGCAGTGCTGAGCAGAACACCGGGGAGCTGTTTTTT. Encoded protein: CSAEQNTGELFF.

This clonotype was found a few times. The V and J genes are TRBV20-1 and TRBJ1-2; D gene unclear. Germline V gene data show CDR1 as DFQATT and CDR2 as SNEGSKA (reference sequence). Trimming took 6 bases from V and 2 from J, leaving 10 bases between them. This CDR3 has 12 amino acids. CDR3 protein: CSAGGLNYGYTF. Written as DNA, the CDR3 is TGCAGTGCCGGAGGCTTAAACTATGGCTACACCTTC.

The chain is built from TRBV5-1 and TRBJ1-1, with unresolved D. Germline lookup yields CDR1 SGHRS and CDR2 YFSETQ. Between the trimmed V and J ends, which lost 4 bases and 2 bases, there was a span of 12 bases. This CDR3 spans 14 amino acids. The chain's CDR3 is CASSEEGYNTEAFF. The CDR3 nucleotides read TGCGCCAGCAGCGAGGAAGGCTATAACACTGAAGCTTTCTTT. Complete variable domain (other parts from reference TRBV5-1 and TRBJ1-1): KAGVTQTPRYLIKTRGQQVTLSCSPISGHRSVSWYQQTPGQGLQFLFEYFSETQRNKGNFPGRFSGRQFSNSRSEMNVSTLELGDSALYLCASSEEGYNTEAFFGQGTRLTVV.

The V gene is TRBV2, the J gene TRBJ2-1; 12 bases map to TRBD2. J gave up 6 bases and V 7 bases, and 7 bases lay outside the gene matches. Germline V gene sequence: CDR1 SNHLY, CDR2 FYNNEI. The CDR3 has 15 residues. The CDR3 bases are TGTGCCAGCACTCCCGGGACTAGCGGGTCCAATGAGCAGTTCTTC. It is translated as CASTPGTSGSNEQFF. Complete variable domain (other parts from reference TRBV2 and TRBJ2-1): EPEVTQTPSHQVTQMGQEVILRCVPISNHLYFYWYRQILGQKVEFLVSFYNNEISEKSEIFDDQFSVERPDGSNFTLKIRSTKLEDSAMYFCASTPGTSGSNEQFFGPGTRLTVL.

V usage is TRBV12-3 or TRBV12-4 and J usage is TRBJ2-2; D possibly corresponds to TRBD1 (6 bases). Deletions cut 7 bases from V and 5 bases from J, with 20 bases between. This CDR3 spans 16 amino acids. CDR3 sequence (DNA): TGTGCCAGCACCCCGCCGGTGGGGGCGCTGACCGGGGAGCTGTTTTTT. It translates to CASTPPVGALTGELFF.

This clonotype turned up a few times. V and J are TRBV4-1 and TRBJ2-1, with 13 bases matching TRBD2. The CDR3 is 19 amino acids. Germline V gives CDR1 MGHRA, CDR2 YSYEKL. The V and J ends lost 0 bases and 8 bases, in that order; junction bases with no gene match: 13. The CDR3 nucleotides are TGCGCCAGCAGCCAAGATACTCTTGGGACTAGCGGGACGGCTGATGAGCAGTTCTTC. Its protein is CASSQDTLGTSGTADEQFF.

This clonotype has just a few counts. The rearrangement links TRBV18 to TRBJ2-5; no definite D call. Trimming shortened V by 1 base and J by 3 bases, and 12 bases separated the two germline ends. The CDR3 contains 15 residues. The germline V gene has CDR1 KGHSH and CDR2 LQKENI. The CDR3 loop is CASSPQPEGEETQYF. The CDR3 region has the DNA TGTGCCAGCTCACCACAACCGGAAGGCGAAGAGACCCAGTACTTC.

V and J are TRBV20-1 and TRBJ2-1; 8 nucleotides agree with TRBD2. CDR1 is DFQATT and CDR2 is SNEGSKA in the germline V gene (reference sequence). J was trimmed by 4 bases and V by 0 bases; bases with no gene match: 5. The CDR3 spans 15 residues. CDR3 residues: CSARDFGGRYNEQFF. The CDR3 DNA sequence: TGCAGTGCTAGAGATTTTGGCGGGAGGTACAATGAGCAGTTCTTC.

This clonotype was observed at least ten times. The chain recombines TRBV4-1 with TRBJ2-1, with D unresolved. The CDR3 sequence is 13 residues long. Trimming removed 0 bases from V and 4 bases from J, with 4 bases in between. Germline CDR1 MGHRA, CDR2 YSYEKL. DNA for the CDR3: TGCGCCAGCAGCCAAGAACCATACAATGAGCAGTTCTTC. Translating it yields CASSQEPYNEQFF.

This clonotype was seen repeatedly, ten times or more. V usage is TRBV12-3 or TRBV12-4 and J usage is TRBJ2-3; D assignment may be TRBD1 or TRBD2 (5 bases each). This CDR3 contains 14 residues. Trimming stripped 7 bases from V and 0 bases from J, with 11 bases between. CDR3 loop: CASTSRGSTDTQYF. The CDR3 coding sequence is TGTGCCAGCACCTCGAGGGGTAGCACAGATACGCAGTATTTT.

In this sample, this clonotype turned up a few times. The chain links TRBV28 to TRBJ2-3; maybe TRBD2 (6 bases). Germline V gives CDR1 MDHEN, CDR2 SYDVKM. V dropped 3 bases and J dropped 4 bases, with 11 bases sitting between them. CDR3 length equals 14 residues. The CDR3, as DNA: TGTGCCAGCAGTTTGCCCTGGAGGGCAGATACGCAGTATTTT. Amino acid sequence: CASSLPWRADTQYF.

In its sample, this clonotype was seen many times. V is TRBV7-9 and J is TRBJ2-3; no clear D gene. V gave up 2 bases and J gave up 2 bases, with 8 bases separating them. The CDR3 has 14 amino acids. Germline V gene sequence: CDR1 SEHNR, CDR2 FQNEAQ (reference sequence). The CDR3 nucleotides read TGTGCCAGCAGCTTAATACTGAACACAGATACGCAGTATTTT. This gives the protein CASSLILNTDTQYF.

This clonotype showed up just a few times. The chain employs TRBV7-8 and TRBJ2-1; tentatively, D is TRBD2 (6 bases). The germline V and J ends were trimmed by 2 bases and 8 bases, with 13 bases remaining between them. Per germline, CDR1 SGHVS and CDR2 FQNEAQ. This CDR3 contains 14 residues. The CDR3 nucleotides read TGTGCCAGCAGCTTACACGACCAGCGGGATGAGCAGTTCTTC. Translation: CASSLHDQRDEQFF.

Only a few counts were recorded for this clonotype. The chain links TRBV29-1 to TRBJ1-1; D is perhaps TRBD1 (5 bases). Germline-derived CDR1 and CDR2 are SQVTM and ANQGSEA. This CDR3 is built from 13 residues. V lost 8 bases to trimming and J lost 4 bases, with 17 bases between them. The CDR3 loop reads CSLVDTGVTEAFF. In nucleotides, the CDR3 is TGCAGCCTCGTGGACACGGGGGTCACTGAAGCTTTCTTT.

The chain recombines TRBV10-3 with TRBJ1-1; the D gene is possibly TRBD1 (5 bases). CDR3 size: 17 residues. V lost 2 bases to trimming and J lost 4 bases, with 20 bases between them. Germline V CDR1 and CDR2: ENHRY, SYGVKD. CDR3 in amino acids: CAISEPGGSSGGTEAFF. CDR3 DNA sequence: TGTGCCATCAGTGAGCCCGGAGGTAGCTCCGGGGGCACTGAAGCTTTCTTT.